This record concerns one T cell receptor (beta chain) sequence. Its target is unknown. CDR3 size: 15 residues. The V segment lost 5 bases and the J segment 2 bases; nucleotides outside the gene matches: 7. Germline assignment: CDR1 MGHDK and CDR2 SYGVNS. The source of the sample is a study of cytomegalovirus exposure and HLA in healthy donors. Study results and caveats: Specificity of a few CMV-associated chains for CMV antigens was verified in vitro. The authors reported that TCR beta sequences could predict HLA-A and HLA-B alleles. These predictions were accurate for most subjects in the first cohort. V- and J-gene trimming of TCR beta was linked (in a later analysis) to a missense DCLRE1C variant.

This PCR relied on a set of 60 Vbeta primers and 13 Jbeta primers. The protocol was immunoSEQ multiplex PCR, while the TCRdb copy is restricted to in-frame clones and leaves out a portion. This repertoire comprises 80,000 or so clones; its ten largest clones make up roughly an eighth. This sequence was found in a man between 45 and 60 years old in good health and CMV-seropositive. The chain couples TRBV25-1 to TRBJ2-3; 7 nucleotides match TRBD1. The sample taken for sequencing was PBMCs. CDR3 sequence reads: CASSRTGTFTDTQYF. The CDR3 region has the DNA TGTGCCAGCAGTAGGACAGGAACTTTCACAGATACGCAGTATTTT.